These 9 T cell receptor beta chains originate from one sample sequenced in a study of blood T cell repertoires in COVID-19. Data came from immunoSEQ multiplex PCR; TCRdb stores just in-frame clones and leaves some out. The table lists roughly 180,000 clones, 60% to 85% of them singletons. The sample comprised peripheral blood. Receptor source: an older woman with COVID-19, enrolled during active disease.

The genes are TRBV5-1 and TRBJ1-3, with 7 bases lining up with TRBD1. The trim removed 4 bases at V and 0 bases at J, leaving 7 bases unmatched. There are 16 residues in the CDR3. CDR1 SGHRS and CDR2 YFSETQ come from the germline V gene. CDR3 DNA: TGCGCCAGCAGCGCGACAGGGACCTTCTCTGGAAACACCATATATTTT. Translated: CASSATGTFSGNTIYF.

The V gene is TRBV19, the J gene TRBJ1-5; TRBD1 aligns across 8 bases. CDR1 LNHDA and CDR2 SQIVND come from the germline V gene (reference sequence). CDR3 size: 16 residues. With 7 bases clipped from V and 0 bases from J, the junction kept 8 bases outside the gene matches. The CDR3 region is CASIRDRTNSNQPQHF. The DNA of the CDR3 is TGTGCCAGTATTAGGGACAGGACTAATAGCAATCAGCCCCAGCATTTT.

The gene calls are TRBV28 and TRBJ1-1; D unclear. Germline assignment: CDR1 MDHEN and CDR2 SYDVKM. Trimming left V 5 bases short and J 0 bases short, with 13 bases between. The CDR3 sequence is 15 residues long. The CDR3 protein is CASSPGIPMNTEAFF. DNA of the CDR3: TGTGCCAGCAGTCCGGGAATCCCGATGAACACTGAAGCTTTCTTT. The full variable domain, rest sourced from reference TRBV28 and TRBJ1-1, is DVKVTQSSRYLVKRTGEKVFLECVQDMDHENMFWYRQDPGLGLRLIYFSYDVKMKEKGDIPEGYSVSREKKERFSLILESASTNQTSMYLCASSPGIPMNTEAFFGQGTRLTVV.

In nucleotides, the CDR3 is TGTGCCAGCAGCTTAGGGGGGCACCGAGAGGACGAGCAGTACTTC. Protein product: CASSLGGHREDEQYF. This chain uses TRBV7-8 with TRBJ2-7; maybe TRBD1 (6 bases). The length of the CDR3 is 15 residues. Germline V gene data show CDR1 as SGHVS and CDR2 as FQNEAQ. V was trimmed by 1 base and J by 5 bases, leaving 15 bases between them.

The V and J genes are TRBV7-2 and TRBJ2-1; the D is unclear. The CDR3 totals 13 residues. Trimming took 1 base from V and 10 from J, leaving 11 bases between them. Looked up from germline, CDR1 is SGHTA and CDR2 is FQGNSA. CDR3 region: CASSLGVEREQFF. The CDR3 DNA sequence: TGTGCCAGCAGCTTAGGGGTAGAGCGAGAGCAGTTCTTC. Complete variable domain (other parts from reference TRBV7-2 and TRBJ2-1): GAGVSQSPSNKVTEKGKDVELRCDPISGHTALYWYRQSLGQGLEFLIYFQGNSAPDKSGLPSDRFSAERTGGSVSTLTIQRTQQEDSAVYLCASSLGVEREQFFGPGTRLTVL.

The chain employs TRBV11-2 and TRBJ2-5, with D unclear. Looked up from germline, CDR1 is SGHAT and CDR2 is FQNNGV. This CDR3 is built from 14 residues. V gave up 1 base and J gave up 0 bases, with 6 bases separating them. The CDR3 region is CASSLVLNQETQYF. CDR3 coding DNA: TGTGCCAGCAGCTTAGTACTGAACCAAGAGACCCAGTACTTC.

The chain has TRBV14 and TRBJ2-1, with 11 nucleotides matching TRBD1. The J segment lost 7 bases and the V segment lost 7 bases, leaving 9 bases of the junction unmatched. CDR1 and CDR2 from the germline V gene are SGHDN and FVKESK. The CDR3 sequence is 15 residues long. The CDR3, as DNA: TGTGCCAGCACTCATGTGGGACAGGGGGTTAATGAGCAGTTCTTC. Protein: CASTHVGQGVNEQFF.

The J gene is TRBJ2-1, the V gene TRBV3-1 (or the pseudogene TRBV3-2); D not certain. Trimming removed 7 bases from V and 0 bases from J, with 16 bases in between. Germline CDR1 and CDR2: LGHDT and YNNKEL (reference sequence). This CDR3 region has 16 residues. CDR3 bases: TGTGCCAGCACCCTTTTAGGATCGGGCTCCTACAATGAGCAGTTCTTC. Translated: CASTLLGSGSYNEQFF.

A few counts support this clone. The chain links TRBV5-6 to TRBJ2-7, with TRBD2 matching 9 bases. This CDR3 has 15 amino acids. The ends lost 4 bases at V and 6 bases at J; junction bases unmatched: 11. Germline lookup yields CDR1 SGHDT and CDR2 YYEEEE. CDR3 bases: TGTGCCAGCAGCCTTCCGGGTAGCGGGGGAAGCGAGCAGTACGTC. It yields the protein CASSLPGSGGSEQYV.